The next 28 T cell receptor beta chains were all read from a single sample in a study of blood T cell repertoires in COVID-19. Produced via immunoSEQ multiplex PCR; TCRdb's table is partial and in-frame only. The sample contains about 200,000 clones, around 85% of which appear only once. Material for sequencing was PBMCs or T cells enriched from blood (not recorded which). These receptors were obtained from a woman aged 40 to 55 with acute COVID-19.

Written as DNA, the CDR3 is TGTGCCAGCAGCTTATTCCTGGGCCCCGCGGACAGGGATTATGGCTACACCTTC. Translation: CASSLFLGPADRDYGYTF. J is TRBJ1-2 and V is TRBV7-2; 8 bases fit TRBD1. From germline, CDR1 is SGHTA and CDR2 FQGNSA. The V segment lost 2 bases and the J segment 5 bases; nucleotides outside the gene matches: 16. CDR3 length equals 18 residues.

Written as DNA, the CDR3 is TGTGCCAGCAGTTTGAGAGCGGGCGCGTCGATCACCGGGGAGCTGTTTTTT. Translating it yields CASSLRAGASITGELFF. This chain uses TRBV28 with TRBJ2-2; TRBD2 might be the D (6 bases). Germline V CDR1 and CDR2: MDHEN, SYDVKM. The CDR3 runs 17 residues. V dropped 3 bases and J dropped 4 bases, with 18 bases sitting between them.

In the case of this clone: This CDR3 is also generated by other DNA sequences in the sample. The V gene is TRBV6-5, the J gene TRBJ1-2, with 7 bases that match TRBD1. The V gene end was trimmed by 5 bases and the J gene end by 2 bases; junction bases not matched to a gene: 2. Germline loops: CDR1 MNHEY, CDR2 SVGAGI. The CDR3 is 13 amino acids. The CDR3: CASSRQGNYGYTF. Here the CDR3 DNA reads TGTGCCAGCAGTAGACAGGGCAACTATGGCTACACCTTC.

V is TRBV25-1 and J is TRBJ1-4; 9 bases agree with TRBD1. The CDR3 covers 13 residues. The ends lost 6 bases at V and 7 bases at J; junction bases unmatched: 3. Germline CDR1 and CDR2: MGHDK and SYGVNS. This CDR3 is CASRDRGFEKLFF. The CDR3 nucleotides read TGTGCCAGCAGGGACAGGGGTTTTGAAAAACTGTTTTTT.

This sequence joins TRBV9 and TRBJ2-7; TRBD2 matches 9 bases. Germline CDR1 SGDLS, CDR2 YYNGEE. The CDR3 is 14 residues long. J was trimmed by 5 bases and V by 4 bases; bases with no gene match: 7. The CDR3 region has the DNA TGTGCCAGCAGCTCCGGACTAGCGCCTAACGAGCAGTACTTC. The encoded protein is CASSSGLAPNEQYF. The entire variable domain, with the rest obtained from reference TRBV9 and TRBJ2-7, is as follows: DSGVTQTPKHLITATGQRVTLRCSPRSGDLSVYWYQQSLDQGLQFLIQYYNGEERAKGNILERFSAQQFPDLHSELNLSSLELGDSALYFCASSSGLAPNEQYFGPGTRLTVT.

The DNA for the CDR3 is TGTGCCAGCAGCTTACCCACAAAAGAGCAGTACTTC. It specifies CASSLPTKEQYF. The chain has TRBV7-2 and TRBJ2-7; D remains unclear. The CDR3 loop spans 12 amino acids. Between the trimmed V and J ends, which lost 2 bases and 7 bases, there was a span of 9 bases. Germline V gives CDR1 SGHTA, CDR2 FQGNSA.

The rearrangement uses TRBV2 and TRBJ2-7; 11 nucleotides match TRBD1. The CDR3 spans 14 residues. Germline V CDR1 and CDR2: SNHLY, FYNNEI. Trimming removed 4 bases from V and 7 bases from J; junction bases left unmatched: 6. The CDR3 DNA reads TGTGCCAGCAGTGCGGGACAGGGGGGTTGGGAGCAGTACTTC. Amino acid sequence: CASSAGQGGWEQYF.

The V and J genes are TRBV27 and TRBJ2-3; 12 bases line up with TRBD2. This CDR3 has 14 amino acids. The germline gives CDR1 MNHEY, CDR2 SMNVEV (reference sequence). Unmatched junction bases numbered 10, after V lost 5 bases and J lost 13 bases. The DNA for the CDR3 is TGTGCCAGCAGTAAAAAGGGACTAGCGGGCGAGGAGTATTTT. This sequence encodes CASSKKGLAGEEYF.

The V gene is TRBV24-1, the J gene TRBJ1-2, with 8 bases identical to TRBD1. V shed 4 bases and J 4 bases; nucleotides not matched to a gene: 4. Germline lookup yields CDR1 KGHDR and CDR2 SFDVKD. The CDR3 extends over 14 amino acids. This CDR3 is CATSDSDRGYGYTF. The CDR3 DNA sequence: TGTGCCACCAGTGACTCCGACAGGGGCTATGGCTACACCTTC.

The genes are TRBV21-1 and TRBJ2-3; the D call of TRBD2 is as the table states it, not checked on the DNA. TRBV21-1 is termed a pseudogene. The CDR3 has 18 residues. Here the CDR3 DNA reads TGTGCCAGCAGCAAAAGAAGGCGGGAGGGCCGTGGCACAGATACGCAGTATTTT. Translating gives CASSKRRREGRGTDTQYF.

This clone was seen a single time. The V call is TRBV6-5, the J call TRBJ2-5; D is perhaps TRBD2 (6 bases). V dropped 0 bases and J dropped 5 bases, with 10 bases sitting between them. Germline loops: CDR1 MNHEY, CDR2 SVGAGI. CDR3 size: 14 residues. CDR3: CASSYSGGRETQYF. CDR3 DNA: TGTGCCAGCAGTTACTCGGGAGGAAGGGAGACCCAGTACTTC.

The rearrangement joins TRBV28 to TRBJ2-1; maybe TRBD2 (5 bases). The germline gives CDR1 MDHEN, CDR2 SYDVKM. The V end lost 7 bases, the J end lost 0 bases, and 16 bases lay between the germline ends. The CDR3 covers 16 residues. CDR3 bases: TGTGCCAGCACCTCGAGGGCAGCAGACTCCTACAATGAGCAGTTCTTC. Its protein is CASTSRAADSYNEQFF.

This clone is a singleton in its sample. The CDR3 end shows no conserved phenylalanine or tryptophan, and so a read error is likely. No DNA is shown, since the ends of the CDR3 on it are uncertain; the CDR3 is the one TCRdb lists. This chain links TRBV11-1 with TRBJ1-5; no DNA check was done on the table's D call, TRBD1. The V gene's germline CDR1 is SGHAT and CDR2 FQDESV (reference sequence). The CDR3 numbers 11 amino acids, ends counted. The CDR3 is CASSFSQMDTS.

V is TRBV4-3 and J is TRBJ1-5; tentatively, D is TRBD1 (6 bases). Deletions cut 3 bases from V and 6 bases from J, with 15 bases between. The V gene's germline CDR1 is LGHNA and CDR2 YSLEER. The CDR3 covers 15 residues. CDR3 in DNA: TGCGCCAGCAGCCAGAGGGGGGGGTCGGGTCAGCCCCAGCATTTT. Translated: CASSQRGGSGQPQHF.

This chain uses TRBV5-1 with TRBJ1-1, with 11 nucleotides matching TRBD1. The CDR3 length is 14 residues. Germline V CDR1 and CDR2: SGHRS, YFSETQ. The trim removed 2 bases at V and 5 bases at J, leaving 2 bases unmatched. DNA of the CDR3: TGCGCCAGCAGCTTAGGGACAGGGGGGACTGAAGCTTTCTTT. It encodes CASSLGTGGTEAFF. The full variable domain, its missing parts supplied by reference TRBV5-1 and TRBJ1-1, is KAGVTQTPRYLIKTRGQQVTLSCSPISGHRSVSWYQQTPGQGLQFLFEYFSETQRNKGNFPGRFSGRQFSNSRSEMNVSTLELGDSALYLCASSLGTGGTEAFFGQGTRLTVV.

The CDR3 region is CASSLSVRREGPYEQYF. The CDR3 bases are TGTGCCAGCAGTTTATCGGTTCGGCGGGAGGGTCCCTACGAGCAGTACTTC. The chain employs TRBV28 and TRBJ2-7, with TRBD2 matching 9 bases. The CDR3 sequence is 17 residues long. V lost 1 base and J lost 2; bases outside the gene matches: 9. Germline loops: CDR1 MDHEN, CDR2 SYDVKM. The full variable domain, its missing parts supplied by reference TRBV28 and TRBJ2-7, is DVKVTQSSRYLVKRTGEKVFLECVQDMDHENMFWYRQDPGLGLRLIYFSYDVKMKEKGDIPEGYSVSREKKERFSLILESASTNQTSMYLCASSLSVRREGPYEQYFGPGTRLTVT.

The chain is built from TRBV18 and TRBJ1-2; no clear D. CDR3 length: 14 amino acids. Germline V gene lookup returns CDR1 KGHSH and CDR2 LQKENI. V was pared by 5 bases and J by 2 bases, with 12 bases between. The CDR3, as DNA: TGTGCCAGCTCAAGATTGGCGGAGAACTATGGCTACACCTTC. This codes for CASSRLAENYGYTF.

V and J are TRBV6-5 and TRBJ2-7; 12 nucleotides align to TRBD2. CDR1 is MNHEY, CDR2 SVGAGI, per germline. CDR3 length equals 14 residues. Losses at the gene ends were 10 bases for V and 7 bases for J; bases not matched to a gene: 11. DNA of the CDR3: TGTGCCACCGTAAGACTAGCGGGAGAATGGGAGCAGTACTTC. This codes for CATVRLAGEWEQYF.

This chain links TRBV19 with TRBJ2-7; 14 bases are shared with TRBD2. This CDR3 comprises 16 residues. Germline assignment: CDR1 LNHDA and CDR2 SQIVND (reference sequence). V lost 5 bases to trimming and J lost 4 bases; unmatched junction nucleotides: 7. The CDR3 region is CASSEGTSGRLYEQYF. CDR3 DNA sequence: TGTGCCAGTAGTGAAGGGACTAGCGGGAGATTATACGAGCAGTACTTC. Combining the CDR3 with reference TRBV19 and TRBJ2-7 gives the whole variable domain DGGITQSPKYLFRKEGQNVTLSCEQNLNHDAMYWYRQDPGQGLRLIYYSQIVNDFQKGDIAEGYSVSREKKESFPLTVTSAQKNPTAFYLCASSEGTSGRLYEQYFGPGTRLTVT.

This clone is a singleton in its sample. This chain links TRBV27 with TRBJ2-7; 8 nucleotides line up with TRBD1. There are 14 residues in the CDR3. Germline CDR1 is MNHEY and CDR2 is SMNVEV (reference sequence). The V segment lost 4 bases and the J segment 4 bases; nucleotides outside the gene matches: 6. CDR3 residues: CASSSQGAGYEQYF. CDR3 sequence (DNA): TGTGCCAGCAGTTCTCAGGGGGCTGGGTACGAGCAGTACTTC.

The chain links TRBV11-3 to TRBJ2-2, with 10 bases matching TRBD1. The trim removed 5 bases at V and 4 bases at J, leaving 7 bases unmatched. Germline V gives CDR1 SGHNT, CDR2 YENEEA. CDR3 size: 16 residues. The CDR3 loop is CASSHRQGASTGELFF. In DNA, the CDR3 is TGTGCCAGCAGCCATCGACAGGGGGCGAGCACCGGGGAGCTGTTTTTT.

The J gene is TRBJ2-7, the V gene TRBV10-3; 8 nucleotides agree with TRBD2. CDR1 ENHRY and CDR2 SYGVKD come from the germline V gene. The CDR3 consists of 13 residues. With V trimmed by 8 bases and J by 1 base, 4 bases remained unmatched. CDR3 coding DNA: TGTGCCATCCGGGAGGGGCCATCCTACGAGCAGTACTTC. As protein: CAIREGPSYEQYF.

This clone was recorded only once. The chain joins TRBV28 to TRBJ2-5; TRBD1 matches 7 bases. Germline V gene lookup returns CDR1 MDHEN and CDR2 SYDVKM. J was trimmed by 6 bases and V by 2 bases; bases with no gene match: 9. This CDR3 contains 15 residues. In DNA form, the CDR3 reads TGTGCCAGCAGTTTAGGCTCGACAGGGTTCCAGACCCAGTACTTC. Amino acids: CASSLGSTGFQTQYF.

In its sample, this clone was seen a few times. This chain joins TRBV11-2 and TRBJ1-2, with TRBD1 as a possible D gene (5 bases). The CDR3 length is 15 residues. The V end lost 5 bases, the J end lost 4 bases, and 17 bases lay between the germline ends. The germline V gene has CDR1 SGHAT and CDR2 FQNNGV. The CDR3, as DNA: TGTGCCAGCAGCCAGAGGACGACAGCGTTCTATGGCTACACCTTC. As protein: CASSQRTTAFYGYTF.

The chain has TRBV28 and TRBJ2-5; tentative D call: TRBD2 (6 bases). The CDR3 runs 14 residues. The germline V and J ends were trimmed by 5 bases and 1 base, with 11 bases remaining between them. Germline V gene lookup returns CDR1 MDHEN and CDR2 SYDVKM. In DNA form, the CDR3 reads TGTGCCAGCAGTCCCGGGGGTCCCCAAGAGACCCAGTACTTC. This codes for CASSPGGPQETQYF.

This chain links TRBV5-6 with TRBJ2-7; D uncertain. Trimming stripped 4 bases from V and 1 base from J, with 9 bases between. The CDR3 spans 13 residues. The V gene's germline CDR1 is SGHDT and CDR2 YYEEEE. The CDR3 protein is CASSVTESYEQYF. CDR3 sequence (DNA): TGTGCCAGCAGCGTGACTGAGTCCTACGAGCAGTACTTC. Full variable domain (missing parts from reference TRBV5-6 and TRBJ2-7): DAGVTQSPTHLIKTRGQQVTLRCSPKSGHDTVSWYQQALGQGPQFIFQYYEEEERQRGNFPDRFSGHQFPNYSSELNVNALLLGDSALYLCASSVTESYEQYFGPGTRLTVT.

In DNA, the CDR3 is TGTGCCAGTAGTCACGGGACAGGGACCTACGAGCAGTACTTC. It specifies CASSHGTGTYEQYF. V is TRBV19 and J is TRBJ2-7, with 9 bases matching TRBD1. This CDR3 has 14 amino acids. The V segment lost 5 bases and the J segment 2 bases; nucleotides outside the gene matches: 4. Germline V gene lookup returns CDR1 LNHDA and CDR2 SQIVND (reference sequence).

The rearrangement links TRBV6-5 to TRBJ1-5; tentatively, D is TRBD1 (5 bases). The CDR3 spans 13 residues. The germline V gene has CDR1 MNHEY and CDR2 SVGAGI. The CDR3 DNA follows: TGTGGAGCGGGGGGAAGGGTGAATCAGCCCCAGCATTTT. Translated, it gives CGAGGRVNQPQHF.